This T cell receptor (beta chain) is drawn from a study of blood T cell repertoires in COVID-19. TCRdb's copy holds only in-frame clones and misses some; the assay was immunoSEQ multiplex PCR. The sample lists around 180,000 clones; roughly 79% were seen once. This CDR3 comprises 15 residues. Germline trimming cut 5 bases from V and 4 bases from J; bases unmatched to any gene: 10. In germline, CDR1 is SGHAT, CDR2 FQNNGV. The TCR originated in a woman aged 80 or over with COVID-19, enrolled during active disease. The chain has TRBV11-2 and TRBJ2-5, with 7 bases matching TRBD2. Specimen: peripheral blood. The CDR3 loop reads CASSHRGDPRETQYF. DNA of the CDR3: TGTGCCAGCAGCCACCGGGGGGATCCGAGAGAGACCCAGTACTTC.